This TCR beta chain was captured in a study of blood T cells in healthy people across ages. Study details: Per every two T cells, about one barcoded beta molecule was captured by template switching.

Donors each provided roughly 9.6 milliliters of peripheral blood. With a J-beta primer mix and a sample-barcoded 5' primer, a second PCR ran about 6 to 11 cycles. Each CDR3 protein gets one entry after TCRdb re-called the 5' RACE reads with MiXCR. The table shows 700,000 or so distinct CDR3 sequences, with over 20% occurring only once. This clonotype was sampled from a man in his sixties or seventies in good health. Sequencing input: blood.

The CDR3 sequence is CASSWPGQLSGANVLTF. Written as DNA, the CDR3 is TGTGCCAGCAGCTGGCCCGGACAACTCTCTGGGGCCAACGTCCTGACTTTC. The chain is built from TRBV5-6 and TRBJ2-6, with D possibly matching TRBD1 (5 bases). V dropped 3 bases and J dropped 0 bases, with 13 bases sitting between them. Germline V gene lookup returns CDR1 SGHDT and CDR2 YYEEEE. The CDR3 is 17 residues long.